This T cell receptor (beta chain) was found in a study of blood T cell repertoires in COVID-19. As for the study in general: Samples of COVID-19 (acute and convalescent) were obtained from the United States, Italy and Spain. PBMCs, B-cell-depleted T cells, or T cells provided the cDNA or gDNA that made up the material.

In the study's own analysis: Counts of nucleated cells, estimated from reference gene primer amplification, were obtained. TCRdb's copy holds only in-frame clones and misses some; the assay was immunoSEQ multiplex PCR. The V and J calls and clone size are taken from that table; D and trimming were inferred from the DNA. This sample has 95,000 to 130,000 clones, with approximately 82% found just once. CDR1 SGHAT and CDR2 FQNNGV come from the germline V gene. With 2 bases removed from V and 6 bases from J, the gap between germline ends came to 22 bases. The CDR3 spans 18 residues. This clone was observed a single time.

The clonotype comes from an older man with active or convalescent COVID-19. The chain uses TRBV11-2 and TRBJ1-4; a weak D match, TRBD1 (6 bases). The source material was peripheral blood. The CDR3 loop is CASSLRRGKGVMDEKLFF. The CDR3 DNA reads as TGTGCCAGCAGCTTACGTAGGGGCAAGGGGGTCATGGATGAAAAACTGTTTTTT.